Listed below are T cell receptor beta chains from one sample, sequenced in a study of T-cell memory formation after mild COVID-19. TCRdb reprocessed the 5' RACE reads via MiXCR and lists one record per CDR3 protein. This repertoire shows approximately 390,000 distinct CDR3 sequences, more than 15% found once; its top ten account for about 22%. The sequenced material came from PBMCs or a T cell subset sorted from them (not recorded which). The receptor source for this set is a man aged 18 to 29 who had mild COVID-19 (a few samples of this study predate the infection). Cell type and time point are not known. The CDR3 runs from the conserved cysteine through the conserved F or W. A D gene is named only where the DNA matches it firmly. Not every row has a clone size; where given, it reads once, few, many or a size class.

cdr3_nt | cdr3_aa | v_call | clone_size | j_call | d_call
TGTGCCAGCAGCGTCGGGACAGGGGGGCCCACAGATACGCAGTATTTT | CASSVGTGGPTDTQYF | TRBV9 | . | TRBJ2-3 | TRBD1
TGTGCCAGCAGCTTCCTAATGGCCTCTAGCACAGATACGCAGTATTTT | CASSFLMASSTDTQYF | TRBV11-1 | . | TRBJ2-3 | .
TGTGCCAGCAGTCCAAGGAACACCGGGGAGCTGTTTTTT | CASSPRNTGELFF | TRBV12-3/TRBV12-4 | many | TRBJ2-2 | .
TGCGCCAGCAGGGAGACGGGGGGTCCGAATGAGCAGTTCTTC | CASRETGGPNEQFF | TRBV5-1 | . | TRBJ2-1 | TRBD2
TGTGCCAGCAGACTCCGCCCGGGACAGGGGGCGATTGGCGGCTACACCTTC | CASRLRPGQGAIGGYTF | TRBV6-5 | . | TRBJ1-2 | TRBD1
TGTGCCAGCAGCCCCCAGGGGGCATTAACTGAAGCTTTCTTT | CASSPQGALTEAFF | TRBV7-9 | few | TRBJ1-1 | TRBD1
TGTGCCAGCAGTTACGGGGCTAGCGCCTACGAGCAGTACTTC | CASSYGASAYEQYF | TRBV6-2/TRBV6-3 | . | TRBJ2-7 | .
TGTGCCAGCAGCTTCGGGACGTCCGAAAGTGGGCCCCAGCATTTT | CASSFGTSESGPQHF | TRBV5-6 | . | TRBJ1-5 | .
TGCGCCAGCAGCCAGGCGGACTTTGGCAAAAACATTCAGTACTTC | CASSQADFGKNIQYF | TRBV4-1 | few | TRBJ2-4 | .
TGCGCCAGCAGCGGGCAGGGACAGGGATGGGAGACCCAGTACTTC | CASSGQGQGWETQYF | TRBV5-1 | . | TRBJ2-5 | TRBD1
TGCAGCGCTCGGGGACCGCCCCCACACCGGACTAACTATGGCTACACCTTC | CSARGPPPHRTNYGYTF | TRBV29-1 | . | TRBJ1-2 | .
TGTGCCAGCAGTTATCGACCAGAGGATGGCTACACCTTC | CASSYRPEDGYTF | TRBV12-3/TRBV12-4 | few | TRBJ1-2 | .
TGTGCCAGCAGCGGTCTCCGGGACAGGGTGTTCCTTGGGGCCAACGTCCTGACTTTC | CASSGLRDRVFLGANVLTF | TRBV11-2 | once | TRBJ2-6 | TRBD1
TGCGCCAGCAGCCTTCAGCGGGGGGCCTACTTCTACGAGCAGTACTTC | CASSLQRGAYFYEQYF | TRBV4-3 | few | TRBJ2-7 | TRBD2
TGTGCCAGCAGCTTGCCGGAAGAAAACTATGGCTACACCTTC | CASSLPEENYGYTF | TRBV5-6 | many | TRBJ1-2 | .
TGTGCCAGCTCACCACCGGTTCGTCAAGAGACCCAGTACTTC | CASSPPVRQETQYF | TRBV18 | . | TRBJ2-5 | .
TGCGCCAGCAGCGCCCCGAGCGGGGGGACTTCAGATACGCAGTATTTT | CASSAPSGGTSDTQYF | TRBV5-1 | few | TRBJ2-3 | TRBD2
TGTGCCAGCAGCGTAGAATCGGGTGGCACTGAAGCTTTCTTT | CASSVESGGTEAFF | TRBV9 | few | TRBJ1-1 | .
TGTGCCAGCAGTGGCATAGGTACGGAGCCCCAGCATTTT | CASSGIGTEPQHF | TRBV12-3/TRBV12-4 | few | TRBJ1-5 | .
TGTGCCAGCAGCTTAGCTTCGGGACAGCAAGAGACCCAGTACTTC | CASSLASGQQETQYF | TRBV7-8 | . | TRBJ2-5 | TRBD1